Presented here are 26 T cell receptor beta chains from one specimen sequenced in a study of shared clonotypes between healthy human individuals. Sequenced by immunoSEQ multiplex PCR; TCRdb stores in-frame clones only, minus some. The table records some 630,000 clones, around 72% of them present only once. Sequences were obtained from memory CD4+ T cells sorted from blood. As for subset: CD45RA-negative fraction. The source of these receptors is a woman in her 30s in good health.

This clone showed up just a few times. The chain combines TRBV18 with TRBJ2-5; TRBD1 matches 8 bases. V gave up 5 bases and J gave up 2 bases; unmatched junction bases: 16. Germline V gives CDR1 KGHSH, CDR2 LQKENI. The CDR3 has 18 amino acids. CDR3 coding DNA: TGTGCCAGCTCATCTAAAAAGACGGCCGGGACAGGACAAGAGACCCAGTACTTC. It encodes CASSSKKTAGTGQETQYF.

The gene calls are TRBV9 and TRBJ2-5; D is uncertain. Germline V gives CDR1 SGDLS, CDR2 YYNGEE. V was trimmed by 0 bases and J by 2 bases, leaving 8 bases between them. The CDR3 runs to 14 residues. In nucleotides, the CDR3 is TGTGCCAGCAGCGTAGCATGGGGTCAAGAGACCCAGTACTTC. Its protein is CASSVAWGQETQYF.

The J gene is TRBJ2-3, the V gene TRBV2; 14 bases align to TRBD2. V dropped 5 bases and J dropped 6; count of bases not matched to a gene: 7. This CDR3 spans 16 amino acids. Per germline, CDR1 SNHLY and CDR2 FYNNEI. The CDR3 nucleotides are TGTGCCAGCAGTAGACTAGCGGGAGGGGGAACGGATACGCAGTATTTT. Its protein is CASSRLAGGGTDTQYF.

The rearrangement links TRBV19 to TRBJ1-5; TRBD1 matches at 10 bases. CDR3 length: 16 amino acids. J was trimmed by 5 bases and V by 1 base; bases with no gene match: 5. Per the germline V gene, CDR1 is LNHDA and CDR2 is SQIVND (reference sequence). In DNA, the CDR3 is TGTGCCAGTAGTATAGCGGGACAGGGGATTTATCAGCCCCAGCATTTT. Translated: CASSIAGQGIYQPQHF.

J is TRBJ2-7 and V is TRBV11-2; 8 nucleotides match TRBD1. The V and J ends lost 5 bases and 2 bases, in that order; junction bases with no gene match: 8. The CDR3 is 15 residues long. Germline V gene data show CDR1 as SGHAT and CDR2 as FQNNGV. As DNA, the CDR3 is TGTGCCAGCAGCCTATCCGGGACAGGAGCCTACGAGCAGTACTTC. Protein sequence: CASSLSGTGAYEQYF.

The chain couples TRBV7-9 to TRBJ2-3; TRBD2 aligns across 7 bases. Unmatched junction bases numbered 11, after V lost 5 bases and J lost 0 bases. Looked up from germline, CDR1 is SEHNR and CDR2 is FQNEAQ (reference sequence). There are 17 residues in the CDR3. The CDR3: CASSRGLGPTSTDTQYF. CDR3 DNA sequence: TGTGCCAGCAGCCGTGGACTAGGCCCTACTAGCACAGATACGCAGTATTTT.

This chain connects TRBV1 to TRBJ2-7; TRBD2 is the table's D call and was not checked against the DNA. TRBV1 is annotated as a pseudogene. The CDR3 is 18 residues long. The CDR3 DNA is TGCACCAGCAGCCAACTACATCGGGGGAGGAGCCCACCCTACGAGCAGTACTTC. Amino acid sequence: CTSSQLHRGRSPPYEQYF.

The chain uses TRBV5-4 and TRBJ2-3; D unclear. V was clipped by 5 bases and J by 0 bases, with 7 bases between them. The CDR3 runs 13 residues. Germline CDR1 and CDR2: SGHNT and YYREEE (reference sequence). Here the CDR3 reads CASSKSSTDTQYF. In DNA, the CDR3 is TGTGCCAGCAGTAAATCAAGCACAGATACGCAGTATTTT.

The J gene is TRBJ1-4, the V gene TRBV18, with TRBD1 matching 8 bases. The CDR3 spans 16 residues. Germline CDR1 is KGHSH and CDR2 is LQKENI. V lost 1 base, J lost 2 bases, and 3 bases stayed unmatched. The CDR3 loop reads CASSPRGQGTNEKLFF. The DNA of the CDR3 is TGTGCCAGCTCACCACGAGGACAGGGTACTAATGAAAAACTGTTTTTT. Variable domain in full (rest from reference TRBV18 and TRBJ1-4): NAGVMQNPRHLVRRRGQEARLRCSPMKGHSHVYWYRQLPEEGLKFMVYLQKENIIDESGMPKERFSAEFPKEGPSILRIQQVVRGDSAAYFCASSPRGQGTNEKLFFGSGTQLSVL.

The chain uses TRBV2 and TRBJ1-3; a weak D match, TRBD1 (5 bases). The CDR3 spans 18 residues. The V end was cut by 3 bases, the J end by 0 bases, with 18 bases between. Per the germline V gene, CDR1 is SNHLY and CDR2 is FYNNEI. CDR3 region: CASSDPAAGLSSGNTIYF. The DNA of the CDR3 is TGTGCCAGCAGTGACCCCGCCGCAGGGCTTAGCTCTGGAAACACCATATATTTT.

The J gene is TRBJ2-7, the V gene TRBV5-1, with 7 bases identical to TRBD1. Trimming cost V 4 bases and J 3 bases; bases outside gene matches: 16. The CDR3 length is 17 residues. Germline V lookup: CDR1 SGHRS, CDR2 YFSETQ. The chain's CDR3 is CASSKKDQGVPVYEQYF. CDR3 in DNA: TGCGCCAGCAGCAAGAAGGACCAGGGGGTTCCGGTCTACGAGCAGTACTTC.

The rearrangement uses TRBV28 and TRBJ1-1; 7 nucleotides match TRBD1. This CDR3 comprises 14 residues. The ends lost 4 bases at V and 1 base at J; junction bases unmatched: 3. The germline V gene has CDR1 MDHEN and CDR2 SYDVKM. In nucleotides, the CDR3 is TGTGCCAGCAGTTCCCGACAGGGGAACACTGAAGCTTTCTTT. Translating it yields CASSSRQGNTEAFF.

This clone was observed many times. The chain carries TRBV5-1 and TRBJ1-3; weak D call: TRBD1 (5 bases). The CDR3 totals 14 residues. Trimming took off 4 bases at V and 2 bases at J, with 10 bases between the two ends. Germline V lookup: CDR1 SGHRS, CDR2 YFSETQ. The CDR3 loop is CASSPGGAGNTIYF. The CDR3 nucleotides are TGCGCCAGCAGCCCGGGGGGGGCTGGAAACACCATATATTTT.

The chain employs TRBV19 and TRBJ2-5; 11 nucleotides line up with TRBD2. The CDR3 totals 16 residues. Germline V gene sequence: CDR1 LNHDA, CDR2 SQIVND (reference sequence). Trimming at V came to 5 bases and at J to 3 bases, leaving 8 bases not matched to a gene. As DNA, the CDR3 is TGTGCCAGTAGTCCCTTCGGGACTAGCGGAGAAGAGACCCAGTACTTC. As protein: CASSPFGTSGEETQYF.

This chain uses TRBV7-8 with TRBJ1-1; 12 bases match TRBD1. The CDR3 totals 15 residues. Germline V gene lookup returns CDR1 SGHVS and CDR2 FQNEAQ. Germline trimming cut 5 bases from V and 4 bases from J; bases unmatched to any gene: 5. The CDR3 region is CASSKGQGATTEAFF. The DNA of the CDR3 is TGTGCCAGCAGCAAGGGACAGGGGGCGACCACTGAAGCTTTCTTT.

This chain joins TRBV10-3 and TRBJ2-1; D call uncertain. Looked up from germline, CDR1 is ENHRY and CDR2 is SYGVKD. This CDR3 comprises 15 residues. Trimming removed 2 bases at V and 5 bases at J, with 13 bases between. In DNA form, the CDR3 reads TGTGCCATCAGTGAGGGGCAGGCCGTGAACAATGAGCAGTTCTTC. It codes for CAISEGQAVNNEQFF.

V is TRBV15 and J is TRBJ2-3, with 10 bases aligning to TRBD2. CDR3 length: 15 amino acids. Unmatched junction bases numbered 2, after V lost 3 bases and J lost 2 bases. CDR1 is LNHNV and CDR2 is YYDKDF in the germline V gene (reference sequence). CDR3 sequence reads: CATSSGLADTDTQYF. The CDR3 region has the DNA TGTGCCACCAGCAGCGGACTAGCGGACACAGATACGCAGTATTTT.

The chain uses TRBV7-2 and TRBJ2-3; D is undetermined. The CDR3 length is 12 residues. Trimming cost V 5 bases and J 5 bases, with 8 bases left between them. Per germline, CDR1 SGHTA and CDR2 FQGNSA. The DNA for the CDR3 is TGTGCCAGCAGCCCGTACGGAGATACGCAGTATTTT. Encoded protein: CASSPYGDTQYF.

The chain combines TRBV27 with TRBJ2-3; D gene uncertain. The CDR3 spans 14 residues. Germline V gene sequence: CDR1 MNHEY, CDR2 SMNVEV (reference sequence). V dropped 0 bases and J dropped 2 bases, with 6 bases sitting between them. The CDR3 bases are TGTGCCAGCAGTTTATCGTTGGACACAGATACGCAGTATTTT. Its translation is CASSLSLDTDTQYF.

Worth noting for this clone: The identical CDR3 is also encoded by other nucleotide sequences in the sample. The J gene is TRBJ2-7, the V gene TRBV5-1; the match to TRBD2 covers 9 bases. The germline CDR1 and CDR2 sequences are SGHRS and YFSETQ. V lost 4 bases and J lost 4; bases outside the gene matches: 6. This CDR3 comprises 14 residues. CDR3: CASSQGTSSYEQYF. The CDR3 DNA reads TGCGCCAGCAGCCAAGGGACTAGCTCATACGAGCAGTACTTC.

The chain has TRBV18 and TRBJ2-4; D possibly corresponds to TRBD2 (6 bases). Trimming shortened V by 0 bases and J by 9 bases, and 9 bases separated the two germline ends. CDR1 is KGHSH and CDR2 is LQKENI in the germline V gene. The length of the CDR3 is 13 residues. The chain's CDR3 is CASSPPEGSIQYF. CDR3 nucleotides: TGTGCCAGCTCACCACCGGAGGGGTCCATTCAGTACTTC.

The sample holds a few counts of this clone. The chain joins TRBV19 to TRBJ1-5, with D tentatively TRBD1 (5 bases). This CDR3 spans 14 amino acids. Germline CDR1 LNHDA, CDR2 SQIVND (reference sequence). The V and J ends lost 7 bases and 2 bases respectively, with 12 bases between them. CDR3 nucleotides: TGTGCCAGTAACGGGGGGAGGCGCAATCAGCCCCAGCATTTT. Translating it yields CASNGGRRNQPQHF.

The sample holds a few counts of this clone. The gene calls are TRBV19 and TRBJ2-3; D gene uncertain. Germline V CDR1 and CDR2: LNHDA, SQIVND (reference sequence). The CDR3 totals 14 residues. The germline V and J ends were trimmed by 1 base and 2 bases, with 7 bases remaining between them. CDR3 amino acids: CASSIALVTDTQYF. DNA for the CDR3: TGTGCCAGTAGTATAGCCCTGGTCACAGATACGCAGTATTTT.

The chain links TRBV28 to TRBJ1-5; D is perhaps TRBD1 (5 bases). The V and J ends lost 7 bases and 4 bases respectively, with 20 bases between them. The CDR3 spans 16 residues. CDR1 is MDHEN and CDR2 is SYDVKM in the germline V gene. CDR3 region: CASTSNGPGRNQPQHF. DNA for the CDR3: TGTGCCAGCACCTCTAATGGGCCAGGGCGGAATCAGCCCCAGCATTTT.

Here the CDR3 DNA reads TGTGCCAGCAGCAAATTGAGGGTTCGGGATCCGAGCTCCTACGAGCAGTACTTC. Encoded protein: CASSKLRVRDPSSYEQYF. The chain joins TRBV21-1 to TRBJ2-7; the D call in the table, TRBD2, was not verified against the DNA. TRBV21-1 is shown as a pseudogene. This CDR3 contains 18 residues.

This chain joins TRBV7-3 and TRBJ2-5; D unclear. V was shortened by 4 bases and J by 1 base, with 7 bases between the two germline ends. The CDR3 contains 13 residues. CDR1 is SGHTA and CDR2 is FQGTGA in the germline V gene. CDR3 in DNA: TGTGCCAGCAGCTCCCGGATCCAAGAGACCCAGTACTTC. This sequence encodes CASSSRIQETQYF.